A selection of T cell receptor beta chains follows, all from one sample in a study of CD8 T cells in ankylosing spondylitis. TCRdb independently ran MiXCR on the 5' RACE reads; one entry per CDR3 protein. This repertoire shows over 450,000 distinct CDR3 sequences, over 9.5% found once; its top ten account for nearly 7%. The sequencing input was blood, either unsorted or a sorted T cell fraction (not recorded which). All receptors come from a male donor with ankylosing spondylitis. Both conserved end residues are part of each CDR3. Each record gives: D gene, V gene, J gene, clone size, CDR3 DNA, CDR3 protein. The D gene is left open where the match is weak. Expanded clones get a size class; other rows say once, few or many, or leave the size out.

TRBD1,TRBV29-1,TRBJ1-1,many,TGCAGCGTTGAGAGGCCGGGACAGGCCATTAGGGACACTGAAGCTTTCTTT,CSVERPGQAIRDTEAFF
-,TRBV12-3/TRBV12-4,TRBJ1-1,few,TGTGCCAGCGCACCTCCGGGACGGATGAACACTGAAGCTTTCTTT,CASAPPGRMNTEAFF
-,TRBV20-1,TRBJ2-1,many,TGCAGTGCCTACTACAATGAGCAGTTCTTC,CSAYYNEQFF
-,TRBV20-1,TRBJ2-3,few,TGCTGTGCTAGCCCAGCGGGGGGACAGGGTAAAGATACGCAGTATTTT,CCASPAGGQGKDTQYF
-,TRBV20-1,TRBJ1-1,few,TGCAGTGGTTCGGGGGCGAAGGGAACTGAAGCTTTCTTT,CSGSGAKGTEAFF
TRBD2,TRBV7-9,TRBJ2-3,few,TGTGCCAGCAGCGAAGAATTAGCGGGAAGCACAGATACGCAGTATTTT,CASSEELAGSTDTQYF
TRBD2,TRBV20-1,TRBJ2-7,-,TGCAGTGCTAGAGGTCCGGTAGCGGGCTCCTACGAGCAGTACTTC,CSARGPVAGSYEQYF
-,TRBV12-3/TRBV12-4,TRBJ1-6,many,TGTGCCAGCAGTGTTACAGGGACCTCACCCCTCCACTTT,CASSVTGTSPLHF
-,TRBV29-1,TRBJ1-2,-,TGCAGCGTTGATTTAGTGGGGCACTATGGCTACACCTTC,CSVDLVGHYGYTF
-,TRBV12-3/TRBV12-4,TRBJ2-3,few,TGTGCCAGCAGTTCTTCCCAAGGGGCCCTATCTAGCACAGATACGCAGTATTTT,CASSSSQGALSSTDTQYF
TRBD1,TRBV18,TRBJ2-3,-,TGTGCCAGCTCACCTTCAGGGGGCGAAGATACGCAGTATTTT,CASSPSGGEDTQYF
TRBD2,TRBV11-1,TRBJ2-2,few,TGTGCCAGCAGCCCAATCGGGGGGCTAGCGGGAGAGTCACGGGAGCTGTTTTTT,CASSPIGGLAGESRELFF
TRBD1,TRBV6-1,TRBJ2-5,-,TGTGCCAGCAGTGAACAGGGGGATGCGACCCAGTACTTC,CASSEQGDATQYF
TRBD1,TRBV12-3/TRBV12-4,TRBJ1-2,many,TGTGCCAGCAGCCGGACAGGGAAAAACTATGGCTACACCTTC,CASSRTGKNYGYTF
-,TRBV20-1,TRBJ1-1,-,TGCAGTGCTTTTTCAGTCCCGGGACCTTCGAACACTGAAGCTTTCTTT,CSAFSVPGPSNTEAFF
-,TRBV29-1,TRBJ1-1,-,TGCAGCGCCGTGACAATCTCCACTGAAGCTTTCTTT,CSAVTISTEAFF
TRBD1,TRBV10-3,TRBJ1-2,few,TGTGCCATCAGTGAGTCGTCGGCAGGGGGGCATGGCTACACCTTC,CAISESSAGGHGYTF
-,TRBV11-2,TRBJ2-1,-,TGTGCCAGCAGCTTAGATCGGAGTAATGAGCAGTTCTTC,CASSLDRSNEQFF
TRBD2,TRBV18,TRBJ2-3,-,TGTGCCAGCTCACCAATAGCGAGCGGGAGGGCCTTAGGCACAGATACGCAGTATTTT,CASSPIASGRALGTDTQYF
-,TRBV12-3/TRBV12-4,TRBJ2-5,many,TGTGCCAGCACCAAGCCCCTCCCCCGTCAGGGAGTCGAAGAGACCCAGTACTTC,CASTKPLPRQGVEETQYF
-,TRBV6-1,TRBJ2-3,-,TGTGCCACCGTTATCACCACAGATACGCAGTATTTT,CATVITTDTQYF
-,TRBV20-1,TRBJ2-5,few,TGCAGTGCTAGGAAGACCGGCCAAAAAGAGACCCAGTACTTC,CSARKTGQKETQYF
-,TRBV15,TRBJ2-1,-,TGTGCCACCAGCAGAGATAACAGGTACAATGAGCAGTTCTTC,CATSRDNRYNEQFF
-,TRBV29-1,TRBJ2-3,few,TGCAGCGTTGGACAGGAGGCTAGCACAGATACGCAGTATTTT,CSVGQEASTDTQYF
-,TRBV29-1,TRBJ2-7,few,TGCAGCGTTGTGCCGGGCGAAAGCTCCTACGAGCAGTACTTC,CSVVPGESSYEQYF